A single sample gave rise to the 32 T cell receptor beta chains below, sequenced in a study of metastatic and nonmetastatic thyroid tumors. Thyroid surgery took place with no prior treatment in any patient. TCRdb used MiXCR to call clones anew from the PCR reads. The table shows about 13,000 clones, with approximately 24% occurring only once. Sequencing was carried out using blood. Every receptor here comes from a male donor with papillary thyroid cancer or a benign thyroid nodule (not recorded which). Some clones in this sample may be carry-over from other donors' samples.

This chain uses TRBV12-3 or TRBV12-4 with TRBJ2-1; 7 bases agree with TRBD2. The CDR3 extends over 15 amino acids. The ends lost 6 bases at V and 4 bases at J; junction bases unmatched: 9. CDR3 loop: CASRSTSASYNEQFF. DNA for the CDR3: TGTGCCAGCAGATCCACTAGCGCGAGTTACAATGAGCAGTTCTTC.

CDR3 in amino acids: CAWSVLGYYGYTF. CDR3 DNA: TGTGCCTGGAGTGTACTGGGTTACTATGGCTACACCTTC. The V gene is TRBV30, the J gene TRBJ1-2; D call uncertain. Germline CDR1 and CDR2: GTSNPN and SVGIG (reference sequence). Trimming removed 0 bases at V and 3 bases at J, with 8 bases between. The CDR3 consists of 13 residues.

This clone was counted a few times. The chain carries TRBV28 and TRBJ2-2; TRBD1 agrees at 11 bases. V was pared by 6 bases and J by 7 bases, with 7 bases of the junction left unmatched. The germline V gene has CDR1 MDHEN and CDR2 SYDVKM. The CDR3 totals 15 residues. DNA for the CDR3: TGTGCCAGCAGGGGTGGACAGGGGGCGGGCGGGGAGCTGTTTTTT. Encoded protein: CASRGGQGAGGELFF.

This clone was observed a few times. V and J are TRBV25-1 and TRBJ2-7; D uncertain. The CDR3 totals 13 residues. CDR1 is MGHDK and CDR2 is SYGVNS in the germline V gene. Trimming removed 3 bases at V and 3 bases at J, with 9 bases between. CDR3 loop: CASSDPRVYEQYF. The CDR3 DNA reads as TGTGCCAGCAGTGACCCTAGGGTCTACGAGCAGTACTTC.

By proportion, this clone is medium-sized. This chain uses TRBV6-1 with TRBJ2-2; 7 nucleotides align to TRBD1. V gave up 4 bases and J gave up 5 bases; unmatched junction bases: 4. Germline lookup yields CDR1 MNHNS and CDR2 SASEGT. The CDR3 contains 14 residues. The CDR3 sequence: CASSAGQETGELFF. In nucleotides, the CDR3 is TGTGCCAGCAGTGCCGGACAGGAGACCGGGGAGCTGTTTTTT.

This clone has at least ten counts. The V call is TRBV3-1, the J call TRBJ1-2, with a possible D match to TRBD1 (6 bases). Trimming removed 1 base from V and 4 bases from J, with 10 bases in between. Germline V gene lookup returns CDR1 LGHDT and CDR2 YNNKEL (reference sequence). The length of the CDR3 is 14 residues. CDR3 sequence: CASSQVTGAYGYTF. The CDR3 DNA reads TGTGCCAGCAGCCAAGTGACAGGCGCCTATGGCTACACCTTC.

There are many counts of this clone. The J gene is TRBJ1-3, the V gene TRBV11-3; D gene ambiguous. The V end lost 0 bases, the J end lost 0 bases, and 15 bases lay between the germline ends. The germline V gene has CDR1 SGHNT and CDR2 YENEEA. The CDR3 spans 18 residues. The CDR3 nucleotides are TGTGCCAGCAGCTTAGAGTGGGAATCCGTAAACTCTGGAAACACCATATATTTT. Protein product: CASSLEWESVNSGNTIYF.

This clone is medium-sized. V and J are TRBV6-1 and TRBJ2-5; 9 nucleotides match TRBD1. Losses at the gene ends were 3 bases for V and 5 bases for J; bases not matched to a gene: 4. The CDR3 has 14 residues. Per the germline V gene, CDR1 is MNHNS and CDR2 is SASEGT. For the CDR3, the DNA is TGTGCCAGCAGTGACACAGGGGGCTTGGAGACCCAGTACTTC. Translating gives CASSDTGGLETQYF.

This chain connects TRBV11-2 to TRBJ2-7, with 7 bases aligning to TRBD1. CDR1 is SGHAT, CDR2 FQNNGV, per germline. The CDR3 loop spans 13 amino acids. V lost 5 bases, J lost 3 bases, and 4 bases stayed unmatched. DNA of the CDR3: TGTGCCAGCAGCCCGGACAGGTACTACGAGCAGTACTTC. This codes for CASSPDRYYEQYF.

This chain links TRBV11-2 with TRBJ1-1; D is undetermined. The CDR3 has 10 amino acids. V was shortened by 10 bases and J by 8 bases, with 11 bases between the two germline ends. The germline gives CDR1 SGHAT, CDR2 FQNNGV. The CDR3 bases are TGTGCCACTGATATTCTAGAAGCTTTCTTT. It codes for CATDILEAFF.

The V gene is TRBV7-2, the J gene TRBJ2-1; D remains unclear. The germline V and J ends were trimmed by 0 bases and 4 bases, with 10 bases remaining between them. Germline CDR1 is SGHTA and CDR2 is FQGNSA. This CDR3 comprises 15 residues. CDR3 in DNA: TGTGCCAGCAGCTTAGCGGCCGGCTCTTACAATGAGCAGTTCTTC. Translated, it gives CASSLAAGSYNEQFF.

A word on this clone: The sample holds other DNA sequences that translate to the same CDR3. The CDR3 is CASSGTGGGETQYF. The CDR3 DNA reads as TGTGCCAGCAGTGGGACGGGAGGCGGAGAGACCCAGTACTTC. The chain is built from TRBV2 and TRBJ2-5, with 7 bases fitting TRBD2. The CDR3 totals 14 residues. Per germline, CDR1 SNHLY and CDR2 FYNNEI. The V segment lost 4 bases and the J segment 4 bases; nucleotides outside the gene matches: 6. The whole variable domain, filled in from reference TRBV2 and TRBJ2-5, reads EPEVTQTPSHQVTQMGQEVILRCVPISNHLYFYWYRQILGQKVEFLVSFYNNEISEKSEIFDDQFSVERPDGSNFTLKIRSTKLEDSAMYFCASSGTGGGETQYFGPGTRLLVL.

There are many counts of this clone. The rearrangement uses TRBV5-8 and TRBJ1-5; a possible D gene is TRBD1 (6 bases). CDR3 length equals 15 residues. The V and J ends lost 2 bases and 0 bases respectively, with 9 bases between them. CDR1 and CDR2 (germline): SGHTS, YDEGEE. DNA of the CDR3: TGTGCCAGCAGCTTTGGACAGTATAGCAATCAGCCCCAGCATTTT. Residues: CASSFGQYSNQPQHF.

This clone showed up many times. The chain links TRBV28 to TRBJ1-5, with D possibly being TRBD1 (6 bases). V lost 6 bases, J lost 0 bases, and 15 bases lay in between. The CDR3 spans 16 residues. The V gene's germline CDR1 is MDHEN and CDR2 SYDVKM. Here the CDR3 reads CASRPDSPYSNQPQHF. As DNA, the CDR3 is TGTGCCAGCAGGCCGGACAGTCCTTATAGCAATCAGCCCCAGCATTTT.

The chain combines TRBV3-1 with TRBJ2-7; no clear D. The CDR3 sequence is 15 residues long. Between the trimmed V and J ends, which lost 4 bases and 2 bases, there was a span of 15 bases. Looked up from germline, CDR1 is LGHDT and CDR2 is YNNKEL (reference sequence). The CDR3 protein is CASSPPVGPTYEQYF. The CDR3 DNA is TGTGCCAGCAGCCCCCCCGTCGGGCCGACCTACGAGCAGTACTTC.

This clone was observed at least ten times. The chain employs TRBV20-1 and TRBJ1-1; D remains ambiguous. V shed 3 bases and J shed 4 bases, with 12 bases lying between them. The CDR3 runs to 13 residues. Germline V gives CDR1 DFQATT, CDR2 SNEGSKA (reference sequence). Here the CDR3 DNA reads TGCAGTGCTAGTCTTCAGGCGGGCACTGAAGCTTTCTTT. Protein: CSASLQAGTEAFF.

This clone occurred a few times. This chain links TRBV12-3 or TRBV12-4 with TRBJ2-3, with TRBD2 matching 8 bases. The CDR3 spans 14 residues. V trimming: 5 bases; J trimming: 2 bases; junction bases outside the gene matches: 3. The CDR3 spells CASSPAGATDTQYF. In DNA form, the CDR3 reads TGTGCCAGCAGTCCAGCGGGAGCCACAGATACGCAGTATTTT.

The rearrangement joins TRBV27 to TRBJ1-6; 8 bases line up with TRBD1. The CDR3 spans 13 residues. Trimming at V came to 7 bases and at J to 10 bases, leaving 6 bases not matched to a gene. Germline V gene data show CDR1 as MNHEY and CDR2 as SMNVEV (reference sequence). Here the CDR3 reads CASTLDRDSPLHF. DNA for the CDR3: TGTGCCAGCACCTTGGACAGGGACTCACCCCTCCACTTT.

This clone came up many times. The chain is built from TRBV12-3 or TRBV12-4 and TRBJ2-3, with D possibly matching TRBD1 (5 bases). V lost 2 bases and J lost 3, with 12 bases in between. The CDR3 is made up of 15 amino acids. CDR3 sequence reads: CASSLQLAGTDTQYF. CDR3 nucleotide sequence: TGTGCCAGCAGTTTACAGTTAGCAGGGACAGATACGCAGTATTTT.

This clone was counted only a few times. The chain carries TRBV24-1 and TRBJ2-1; 7 nucleotides line up with TRBD2. The CDR3 sequence is 14 residues long. CDR1 is KGHDR and CDR2 is SFDVKD in the germline V gene. The V gene end was trimmed by 5 bases and the J gene end by 8 bases; junction bases not matched to a gene: 8. The CDR3 sequence: CATSAAGVTYEQFF. The CDR3 DNA reads as TGTGCCACCAGTGCTGCGGGAGTTACCTATGAGCAGTTCTTC.

This clone was observed once. This chain uses TRBV9 with TRBJ2-2; D possibly corresponds to TRBD1 (6 bases). The CDR3 has 15 residues. V lost 3 bases and J 2 bases, leaving 11 bases between the germline ends. Germline-derived CDR1 and CDR2 are SGDLS and YYNGEE. For the CDR3, the DNA is TGTGCCAGCAGCGGAGCCGGGACAAACACCGGGGAGCTGTTTTTT. Residues: CASSGAGTNTGELFF.

This clone was detected many times. This rearrangement joins TRBV12-3 or TRBV12-4 to TRBJ2-7; D remains unclear. This CDR3 spans 12 amino acids. Deletions cut 5 bases from V and 7 bases from J, with 12 bases between. DNA of the CDR3: TGTGCCAGCAGTAGCGCCTCTGGGGAGCAGTACTTC. Translated, it gives CASSSASGEQYF.

The chain employs TRBV24-1 and TRBJ2-2, with D possibly being TRBD2 (6 bases). The CDR3 is 14 amino acids. Germline V CDR1 and CDR2: KGHDR, SFDVKD. Trimming shortened V by 0 bases and J by 6 bases, and 7 bases separated the two germline ends. CDR3 sequence reads: CATSDLGEAGELFF. DNA of the CDR3: TGTGCCACCAGTGATTTGGGGGAGGCCGGGGAGCTGTTTTTT.

This rearrangement joins TRBV20-1 to TRBJ2-5; D remains unclear. The V end lost 0 bases, the J end lost 8 bases, and 22 bases lay between the germline ends. The CDR3 spans 16 residues. Germline V lookup: CDR1 DFQATT, CDR2 SNEGSKA (reference sequence). The CDR3 DNA is TGCAGTGCTAGAGAAATAGAAGCGTCCAGCACAGATACCCAGTACTTC. Translation gives CSAREIEASSTDTQYF.

The table lists this clone with a few counts. CDR3 nucleotides: TGTGCCAGCAGCCCAGCCGGGACGGATGGCTACACCTTC. It codes for CASSPAGTDGYTF. The gene calls are TRBV28 and TRBJ1-2, with D possibly TRBD1 on 5 matching bases. This CDR3 contains 13 residues. The V gene lost 6 bases and the J gene lost 6 bases, with 14 bases spanning the gap. Looked up from germline, CDR1 is MDHEN and CDR2 is SYDVKM.

This clone was seen a few times. The chain has TRBV2 and TRBJ2-2; no reliable D call. With 4 bases removed from V and 4 bases from J, the gap between germline ends came to 10 bases. The germline V gene has CDR1 SNHLY and CDR2 FYNNEI. CDR3 size: 14 residues. CDR3 bases: TGTGCCAGCAGTGGAGGATTTGGCACCGGGGAGCTGTTTTTT. It translates to CASSGGFGTGELFF.

V gene TRBV20-1 combines with J gene TRBJ2-7; the match to TRBD2 covers 7 bases. The CDR3 is made up of 14 amino acids. After removal of 1 base from V and 7 bases from J, the junction contained 10 bases not matched to a gene. CDR1 DFQATT and CDR2 SNEGSKA come from the germline V gene (reference sequence). This CDR3 is CSARGLGGVEEQYF. The CDR3 DNA follows: TGCAGTGCTAGAGGGCTGGGAGGGGTAGAGGAGCAGTACTTC.

This clone was counted many times. This may be a read error, as it is one base from a much larger clone. Other DNA sequences within the sample encode an identical CDR3. The chain employs TRBV3-1 and TRBJ1-3, with a tentative D call TRBD1 (6 bases). There are 14 residues in the CDR3. CDR1 is LGHDT, CDR2 YNNKEL, per germline (reference sequence). CDR3 DNA: TGTGCCAGCAGCCAAGACAGGGGTGGAAACACTATATATTTT. Residues: CASSQDRGGNTIYF.

At least ten counts were recorded for this clone. The chain links TRBV2 to TRBJ2-7, with D possibly called TRBD1 or TRBD2 (5 bases each). Trimming shortened V by 6 bases and J by 0 bases, and 15 bases separated the two germline ends. The CDR3 length is 15 residues. The germline V gene has CDR1 SNHLY and CDR2 FYNNEI. The chain's CDR3 is CASRGESINSYEQYF. In DNA, the CDR3 is TGTGCCAGCAGGGGGGAGTCGATAAACTCCTACGAGCAGTACTTC.

This clone appeared a few times. V usage is TRBV6-5 and J usage is TRBJ2-3; D might be TRBD1 or TRBD2, each matching 5 bases. Germline V gene data show CDR1 as MNHEY and CDR2 as SVGAGI. This CDR3 has 15 amino acids. Trimming removed 6 bases from V and 0 bases from J, with 13 bases in between. The CDR3 is CASRYRDRSTDTQYF. CDR3 bases: TGTGCCAGCAGATACCGGGACCGAAGCACAGATACGCAGTATTTT.

The CDR3 region is CSAGQGVYEQYF. DNA of the CDR3: TGCAGTGCGGGACAGGGTGTCTACGAGCAGTACTTC. The chain combines TRBV20-1 with TRBJ2-7, with 9 positions matching TRBD1. The CDR3 totals 12 residues. With V trimmed by 6 bases and J by 3 bases, 3 bases remained unmatched. CDR1 is DFQATT and CDR2 is SNEGSKA in the germline V gene (reference sequence).

This clone was seen many times. The chain employs TRBV20-1 and TRBJ2-7, with D perhaps assigned TRBD1 or TRBD2 (6 bases each). This CDR3 is 15 amino acids long. Germline values: CDR1 DFQATT, CDR2 SNEGSKA (reference sequence). Trimming stripped 1 base from V and 5 bases from J, with 18 bases between. CDR3 loop: CSARVGGRINDEQYF. Here the CDR3 DNA reads TGCAGTGCTAGAGTTGGGGGGCGCATAAATGACGAGCAGTACTTC.